The 8 T cell receptor beta chains in this list originate from one sample, sequenced in a study of OX40 agonist ivuxolimab in advanced cancers. Using immunoSEQ multiplex PCR, the repertoire was profiled, and TCRdb retains in-frame clones only, with some absent. The repertoire holds about 69,000 clones, with 90% to 95% as singletons. Source: CD4+ or CD8+ T cells sorted from blood, taken in a trial of the OX40 agonist ivuxolimab. The receptors stem from an adult with an advanced solid tumor such as melanoma, head and neck, liver or kidney cancer.

The rearrangement links TRBV19 to TRBJ1-4; possible D gene TRBD1, 5 bases. This CDR3 is built from 14 residues. Germline assignment: CDR1 LNHDA and CDR2 SQIVND (reference sequence). V was shortened by 6 bases and J by 5 bases, with 13 bases between the two germline ends. The chain's CDR3 is CASSKSGKNEKLFF. CDR3 nucleotides: TGTGCCAGTAGCAAGTCAGGGAAAAATGAAAAACTGTTTTTT.

This rearrangement joins TRBV18 to TRBJ2-5; D tentatively reads TRBD1 or TRBD2 (5 bases each). Looked up from germline, CDR1 is KGHSH and CDR2 is LQKENI. The CDR3 extends over 12 amino acids. The V end was cut by 3 bases, the J end by 5 bases, with 7 bases between. CDR3 DNA: TGTGCCAGCTCACCCGGGGCGGAGACCCAGTACTTC. Translation: CASSPGAETQYF. Variable domain in full (rest from reference TRBV18 and TRBJ2-5): NAGVMQNPRHLVRRRGQEARLRCSPMKGHSHVYWYRQLPEEGLKFMVYLQKENIIDESGMPKERFSAEFPKEGPSILRIQQVVRGDSAAYFCASSPGAETQYFGPGTRLLVL.

The chain joins TRBV18 to TRBJ2-7, with D perhaps TRBD1 (6 bases). Deletions cut 5 bases from V and 0 bases from J, with 14 bases between. Germline values: CDR1 KGHSH, CDR2 LQKENI. CDR3 length: 15 amino acids. The chain's CDR3 is CASSDRSGSSYEQYF. The CDR3 DNA is TGTGCCAGCTCAGACAGGTCGGGCTCCTCCTACGAGCAGTACTTC.

The chain is built from TRBV18 and TRBJ2-3; D gene uncertain. The CDR3 is made up of 14 amino acids. Germline assignment: CDR1 KGHSH and CDR2 LQKENI. With 5 bases removed from V and 2 bases from J, the gap between germline ends came to 11 bases. Here the CDR3 reads CASSATGTTDTQYF. DNA for the CDR3: TGTGCCAGCTCAGCCACGGGTACCACAGATACGCAGTATTTT.

The genes are TRBV20-1 and TRBJ2-5; D unresolved. Deletions cut 3 bases from V and 5 bases from J, with 4 bases between. In germline, CDR1 is DFQATT, CDR2 SNEGSKA (reference sequence). There are 10 residues in the CDR3. The CDR3 loop is CSASHETQYF. The CDR3 bases are TGCAGTGCTAGCCACGAGACCCAGTACTTC.

This chain joins TRBV9 and TRBJ1-5, with 7 bases matching TRBD1. Trimming cost V 1 base and J 5 bases; bases outside gene matches: 0. The germline CDR1 and CDR2 sequences are SGDLS and YYNGEE. This CDR3 comprises 13 residues. CDR3 in amino acids: CASSVQGDQPQHF. As DNA, the CDR3 is TGTGCCAGCAGCGTACAGGGGGATCAGCCCCAGCATTTT.

The DNA of the CDR3 is TGTGCCAGCAGTGTGACAGGCACGAACACTGAAGCTTTCTTT. The encoded protein is CASSVTGTNTEAFF. This chain connects TRBV6-6 to TRBJ1-1; D perhaps matches TRBD1 (6 bases). CDR3 length: 14 amino acids. Trimming removed 5 bases from V and 1 base from J, with 11 bases in between. Per germline, CDR1 MNHNY and CDR2 SVGAGI (reference sequence).

The chain combines TRBV6-6 with TRBJ2-1; 10 bases match TRBD2. Germline V gives CDR1 MNHNY, CDR2 SVGAGI (reference sequence). CDR3 length: 16 residues. With 7 bases clipped from V and 6 bases from J, the junction kept 12 bases outside the gene matches. The CDR3 nucleotides read TGTGCCAGCATCCCTTGGGGAGGACTAGCGGCCAATGAGCAGTTCTTC. Translated: CASIPWGGLAANEQFF.